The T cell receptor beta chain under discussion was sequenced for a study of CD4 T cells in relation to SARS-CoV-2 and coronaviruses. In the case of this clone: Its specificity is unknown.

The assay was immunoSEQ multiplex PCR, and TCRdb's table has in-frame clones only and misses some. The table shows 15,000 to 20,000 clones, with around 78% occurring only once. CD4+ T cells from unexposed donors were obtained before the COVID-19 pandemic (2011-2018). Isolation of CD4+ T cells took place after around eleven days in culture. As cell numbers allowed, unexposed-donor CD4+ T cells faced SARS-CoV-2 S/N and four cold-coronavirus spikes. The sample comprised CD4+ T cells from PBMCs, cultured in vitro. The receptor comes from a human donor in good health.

CDR3 loop: CAWNPGLSGANVLTF. As DNA, the CDR3 is TGTGCCTGGAATCCGGGTTTATCTGGGGCCAACGTCCTGACTTTC. The chain is built from TRBV30 and TRBJ2-6; D call uncertain. Trimming pared 4 bases from V and 1 base from J, leaving 11 bases between. Germline CDR1 and CDR2: GTSNPN and SVGIG (reference sequence). The CDR3 is 15 amino acids.